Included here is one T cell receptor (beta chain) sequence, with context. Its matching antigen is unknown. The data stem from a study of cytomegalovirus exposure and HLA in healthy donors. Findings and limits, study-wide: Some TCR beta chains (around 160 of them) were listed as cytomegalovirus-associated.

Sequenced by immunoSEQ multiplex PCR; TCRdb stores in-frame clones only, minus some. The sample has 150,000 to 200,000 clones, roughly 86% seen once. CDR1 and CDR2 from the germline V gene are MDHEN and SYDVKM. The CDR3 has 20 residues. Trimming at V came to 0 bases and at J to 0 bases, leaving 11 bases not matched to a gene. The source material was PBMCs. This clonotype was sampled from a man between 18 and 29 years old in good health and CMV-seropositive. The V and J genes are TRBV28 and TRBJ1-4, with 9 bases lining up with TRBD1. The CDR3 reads CASSLWVLRTGAATNEKLFF. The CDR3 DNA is TGTGCCAGCAGTTTATGGGTCTTAAGGACAGGGGCCGCAACTAATGAAAAACTGTTTTTT. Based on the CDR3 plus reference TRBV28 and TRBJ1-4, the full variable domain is DVKVTQSSRYLVKRTGEKVFLECVQDMDHENMFWYRQDPGLGLRLIYFSYDVKMKEKGDIPEGYSVSREKKERFSLILESASTNQTSMYLCASSLWVLRTGAATNEKLFFGSGTQLSVL.